This TCR beta chain was sequenced for a study of cytomegalovirus exposure and HLA in healthy donors. Trimming removed 3 bases at V and 2 bases at J, with 12 bases between. The CDR3 totals 15 residues. Germline CDR1 reads SGHRS; CDR2 reads YFSETQ. In the PCR, 60 Vbeta and 13 Jbeta primers were used. TCRdb's table, derived via immunoSEQ multiplex PCR, lists solely in-frame clones and lacks some. This table holds 150,000 to 200,000 clones, 70% to 80% found once. This chain uses TRBV5-1 with TRBJ1-5; D possibly corresponds to TRBD1 (5 bases). The receptor was derived from a woman aged 30 to 39 in good health and CMV-seropositive. Specimen: PBMCs. Here the CDR3 reads CASSWGSGGNQPQHF. CDR3 nucleotide sequence: TGCGCCAGCAGCTGGGGCAGTGGGGGCAATCAGCCCCAGCATTTT.